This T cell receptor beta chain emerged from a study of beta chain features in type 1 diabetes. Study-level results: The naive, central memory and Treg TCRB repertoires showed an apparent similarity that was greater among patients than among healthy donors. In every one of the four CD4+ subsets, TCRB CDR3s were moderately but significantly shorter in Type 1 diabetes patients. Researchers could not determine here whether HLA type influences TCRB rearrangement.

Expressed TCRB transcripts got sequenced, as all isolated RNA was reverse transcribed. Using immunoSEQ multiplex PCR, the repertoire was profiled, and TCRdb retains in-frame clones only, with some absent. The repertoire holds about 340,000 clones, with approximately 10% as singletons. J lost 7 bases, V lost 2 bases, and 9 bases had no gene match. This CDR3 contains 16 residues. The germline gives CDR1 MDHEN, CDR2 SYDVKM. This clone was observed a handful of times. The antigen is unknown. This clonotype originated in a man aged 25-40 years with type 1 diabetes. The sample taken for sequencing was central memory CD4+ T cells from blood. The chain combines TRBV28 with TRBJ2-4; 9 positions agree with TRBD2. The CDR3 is CASSLGGTSQRNIQYF. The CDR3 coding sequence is TGTGCCAGCAGTTTAGGGGGGACTAGCCAACGGAACATTCAGTACTTC. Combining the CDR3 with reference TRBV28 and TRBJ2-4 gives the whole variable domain DVKVTQSSRYLVKRTGEKVFLECVQDMDHENMFWYRQDPGLGLRLIYFSYDVKMKEKGDIPEGYSVSREKKERFSLILESASTNQTSMYLCASSLGGTSQRNIQYFGAGTRLSVL.